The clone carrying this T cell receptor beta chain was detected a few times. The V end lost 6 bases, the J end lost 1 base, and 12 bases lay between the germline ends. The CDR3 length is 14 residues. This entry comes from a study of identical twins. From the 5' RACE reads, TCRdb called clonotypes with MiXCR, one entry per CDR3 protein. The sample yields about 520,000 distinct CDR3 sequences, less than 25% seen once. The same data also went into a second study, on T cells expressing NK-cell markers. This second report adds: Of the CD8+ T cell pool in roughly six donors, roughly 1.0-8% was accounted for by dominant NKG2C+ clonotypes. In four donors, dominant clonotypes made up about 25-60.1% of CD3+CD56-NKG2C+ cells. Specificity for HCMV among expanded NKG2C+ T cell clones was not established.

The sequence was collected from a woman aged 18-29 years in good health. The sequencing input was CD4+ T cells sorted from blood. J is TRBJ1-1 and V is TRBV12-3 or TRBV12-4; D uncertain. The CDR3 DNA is TGTGCCAGCAGCCCTTTGGTACCGAACACTGAAGCTTTCTTT. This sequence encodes CASSPLVPNTEAFF.